This T cell receptor beta chain was recorded in a study of blood T cells in healthy people across ages (dated by TCRdb to the mid-2010s). A note on the overall study: In model experiments, template switching captured about one uniquely barcoded TCR beta cDNA molecule for every two T cells. Age-related changes in TCR beta repertoire diversity were measured in the study by deep sequencing normalized with unique cDNA molecular identifiers. The donors were divided into four age groups: young (average around 16 years), middle-aged (about 39), aged (about 61) and long-lived (roughly 82). To avoid experimental bias, donors of different ages were distributed randomly across sequencing lanes. Using the same blood draw, the study looked at two additional independent replicas of 1 million unique cDNA reads for two donors, one aged 18 to 29 and the other aged 80 or older. What the research found in general, with its limitations: Compared with the aged group, the long-lived group had more naive CD4+ T cells, fewer expanded clones and increased TCR diversity, a pattern suggesting age selection. Since profiling was done on bulk unsorted PBMCs, naive and antigen-experienced compartments could not be conclusively compared. As age increased, observed TCR beta diversity per million T cells dropped in a roughly linear way, and a significant reduction was already evident by age 40. Because the CMV infection status of the donors was unknown, age-related changes in expanded clonotypes may potentially have been confounded. A strong correlation was found between observed TCR beta diversity and the percentage of naive T cells measured by flow cytometry. Estimates of total diversity based on one million sequenced T cells were considered lower bounds and underestimates.

V trim: 6 bases; J trim: 7 bases; unmatched bases: 12. CDR1 and CDR2, per the germline V gene, are ENHRY and SYGVKD. Spanning cysteine to phenylalanine, the CDR3 consists of 16 amino acids. The only DNA kept is the CDR3, 48 bases in frame from the first base. The method behind the library was 5' RACE. TCRdb shows the sequencer as Illumina HiSeq 2500. The second PCR ran for about 6 to 11 cycles and used a J-beta primer mix along with a sample-barcoded 5' primer. A unique molecular identifier was introduced onto each TCR beta cDNA molecule by a template-switch 5' adaptor carrying 12 random nucleotides. Each sample yielded at least 2.5 million CDR3-containing paired-end reads. First-strand cDNA was synthesized from all RNA with the Mint cDNA synthesis kit, primed by a TRBC-specific oligonucleotide. All cDNA was treated with uracil-DNA glycosylase and then went through a first 18-cycle PCR with the universal primers M1SS and BC2_uni_R. On the study's bioinformatics: Normalization of each sample was performed by random selection of 1 million high-quality reads, each carrying a distinct molecular identifier. Reads sharing molecular identifiers were discarded rather than binned into consensus sequences. MiTCR, run with a Q25 quality threshold and the strictest error-elimination algorithm, handled CDR3 identification, clonotype clustering and error correction. A nonparametric unseen species model with Euler transformation was used to estimate lower-bound total TCR beta diversity. TCRdb reanalyzed the raw reads on its own, using fastp at Q25 for trimming and MiXCR for clone calling, and kept in-frame beta chains. For every CDR3 protein sequence, its rows merge into one entry that carries the most common genes and DNA. These V and J calls originate from TCRdb's pipeline instead of the authors' own analysis. The sample includes more than 800,000 distinct CDR3 sequences, with 35% to 55% observed a single time. Of the sample, approximately 17% falls within the top ten clones.

Details on this clonotype: It has no known antigen specificity. Base qualities are missing; no much larger clone stands one base away.

The donors were a few dozen Caucasian individuals from Russia, aged roughly 6 to 95 years, who were systemically healthy. Each donor gave about 9.8 milliliters of peripheral blood, drawn into EDTA-treated Vacutainer tubes. PBMCs were isolated by Ficoll-Paque density-gradient centrifugation, with at least 6 million obtained per sample. Total RNA, at least 6 micrograms per sample, was extracted from PBMCs with Trizol reagent. Naive CD45RAhigh/CD27high T cell percentages were measured by flow cytometry on a PBMC aliquot from every donor. The sequence was collected from a woman aged 60-75 years in good health. Sequencing input: blood. In this chain, TRBV10-3 is recombined with TRBJ2-7, and 13 junction bases match TRBD2. The DNA sequence is given as TGTGCCATCAGGGGGACTAGCGGGAAATCCTACAATGAGCAGTACTTC. Its amino acids are CAIRGTSGKSYNEQYF.